These T cell receptor beta chains were read from a single sample in a study of blood T cells in healthy people across ages. TCRdb redid the calling of the 5' RACE reads with MiXCR, one entry per CDR3 protein. The sample has some 1.4 million distinct CDR3 sequences, 35% to 45% seen once; the top ten hold 7.9%. Material: blood. These receptor sequences come from a woman aged 18-30 years in good health. Each CDR3 is given with its conserved first and last residue. The D gene is left open where the match is weak. Some rows mark clone size as missing; the rest say once, few, many or name a class of expanded clone.

D gene: NA
J gene: TRBJ1-4
clone size: once
V gene: TRBV15
CDR3 protein: CATSRDATVQANEKLFF
CDR3 DNA: TGTGCCACCAGCAGAGATGCCACGGTTCAGGCTAATGAAAAACTGTTTTTT

D gene: TRBD1
J gene: TRBJ1-1
clone size: NA
V gene: TRBV10-3
CDR3 protein: CAISGGTGTMNTEAFF
CDR3 DNA: TGTGCCATCAGCGGAGGGACAGGGACCATGAACACTGAAGCTTTCTTT

D gene: NA
J gene: TRBJ1-6
clone size: few
V gene: TRBV6-5
CDR3 protein: CASSNSGGDNSPLHF
CDR3 DNA: TGTGCCAGCAGCAACAGCGGGGGCGATAATTCACCCCTCCACTTT

D gene: TRBD2
J gene: TRBJ2-7
clone size: NA
V gene: TRBV28
CDR3 protein: CASSGIAGGVFSYEQYF
CDR3 DNA: TGTGCCAGCAGTGGGATAGCGGGAGGCGTTTTCTCCTACGAGCAGTACTTC

D gene: TRBD2
J gene: TRBJ2-5
clone size: NA
V gene: TRBV11-2
CDR3 protein: CASSPYWTSGPQEETQYF
CDR3 DNA: TGTGCCAGCAGCCCCTACTGGACTAGCGGCCCCCAAGAAGAGACCCAGTACTTC

D gene: TRBD2
J gene: TRBJ2-1
clone size: NA
V gene: TRBV29-1
CDR3 protein: CSVGAGAAYNEQFF
CDR3 DNA: TGCAGCGTTGGGGCGGGAGCCGCCTACAATGAGCAGTTCTTC

D gene: NA
J gene: TRBJ1-2
clone size: few
V gene: TRBV21-1
CDR3 protein: CASSKGGIGYTF
CDR3 DNA: TGTGCCAGCAGCAAGGGTGGGATTGGCTACACCTTC

D gene: TRBD2
J gene: TRBJ2-7
clone size: few
V gene: TRBV4-2
CDR3 protein: CASATGTTNYEQYF
CDR3 DNA: TGTGCCAGCGCAACCGGGACTACCAACTACGAGCAGTACTTC

D gene: NA
J gene: TRBJ2-3
clone size: NA
V gene: TRBV12-3/TRBV12-4
CDR3 protein: CASRSGAYRDTQYF
CDR3 DNA: TGTGCCAGCAGATCAGGGGCCTACAGAGATACGCAGTATTTT

D gene: TRBD1
J gene: TRBJ2-5
clone size: NA
V gene: TRBV20-1
CDR3 protein: CSARPVAIQGAETQYF
CDR3 DNA: TGCAGTGCTAGACCAGTAGCAATACAGGGGGCAGAGACCCAGTACTTC

D gene: NA
J gene: TRBJ1-1
clone size: few
V gene: TRBV14
CDR3 protein: CASSPHLLGAEAFF
CDR3 DNA: TGTGCCAGCAGCCCACACCTACTGGGCGCTGAAGCTTTCTTT

D gene: TRBD1
J gene: TRBJ2-5
clone size: NA
V gene: TRBV11-2
CDR3 protein: CASSPRDRRRETQYF
CDR3 DNA: TGTGCCAGCAGCCCCCGGGACAGGAGGCGAGAGACCCAGTACTTC

D gene: NA
J gene: TRBJ1-2
clone size: NA
V gene: TRBV10-3
CDR3 protein: CATRWRTALYGYTF
CDR3 DNA: TGTGCCACCCGTTGGAGGACAGCCCTTTATGGCTACACCTTC

D gene: NA
J gene: TRBJ2-5
clone size: NA
V gene: TRBV6-5
CDR3 protein: CASSYGREETQYF
CDR3 DNA: TGTGCCAGCAGTTACGGGAGAGAAGAGACCCAGTACTTC

D gene: NA
J gene: TRBJ2-1
clone size: NA
V gene: TRBV9
CDR3 protein: CASSVGAGSSYNEQFF
CDR3 DNA: TGTGCCAGCAGCGTAGGAGCAGGAAGCTCCTACAATGAGCAGTTCTTC

D gene: TRBD2
J gene: TRBJ2-5
clone size: NA
V gene: TRBV20-1
CDR3 protein: CSSPWGGQETQYF
CDR3 DNA: TGCAGCTCTCCGTGGGGGGGACAAGAGACCCAGTACTTC

D gene: NA
J gene: TRBJ2-1
clone size: few
V gene: TRBV7-2
CDR3 protein: CASSRRDATNEQFF
CDR3 DNA: TGTGCCAGCAGCCGCCGGGACGCGACCAATGAGCAGTTCTTC

D gene: NA
J gene: TRBJ1-1
clone size: NA
V gene: TRBV5-1
CDR3 protein: CASTAAPGLNTEAFF
CDR3 DNA: TGCGCCAGCACCGCTGCCCCAGGGCTGAACACTGAAGCTTTCTTT

D gene: NA
J gene: TRBJ1-2
clone size: few
V gene: TRBV25-1
CDR3 protein: CASSPSGTSPNYGYTF
CDR3 DNA: TGTGCCAGCAGTCCCTCGGGGACGTCTCCCAACTATGGCTACACCTTC

D gene: TRBD2
J gene: TRBJ2-7
clone size: NA
V gene: TRBV20-1
CDR3 protein: CSAPRWEGQYEQYF
CDR3 DNA: TGCAGTGCTCCACGGTGGGAGGGGCAGTACGAGCAGTACTTC

D gene: TRBD2
J gene: TRBJ2-7
clone size: once
V gene: TRBV29-1
CDR3 protein: CSAEGLAAPYEQYF
CDR3 DNA: TGCAGCGCAGAGGGACTAGCGGCACCCTACGAGCAGTACTTC

D gene: NA
J gene: TRBJ1-4
clone size: few
V gene: TRBV10-3
CDR3 protein: CAIRSDGGPNEKLFF
CDR3 DNA: TGTGCCATCAGGAGCGACGGGGGACCCAATGAAAAACTGTTTTTT

D gene: TRBD2
J gene: TRBJ2-1
clone size: NA
V gene: TRBV20-1
CDR3 protein: CSARAPGLAGGEQFF
CDR3 DNA: TGCAGTGCTAGAGCTCCGGGACTAGCGGGAGGTGAGCAGTTCTTC

D gene: TRBD2
J gene: TRBJ2-7
clone size: few
V gene: TRBV20-1
CDR3 protein: CSAGPTSRDFEQYF
CDR3 DNA: TGCAGTGCTGGCCCGACTAGCAGGGATTTCGAGCAGTACTTC

D gene: NA
J gene: TRBJ2-7
clone size: NA
V gene: TRBV27
CDR3 protein: CASSPGVGPYEQYF
CDR3 DNA: TGTGCCAGCAGTCCCGGGGTAGGACCCTACGAGCAGTACTTC

D gene: TRBD1
J gene: TRBJ1-1
clone size: NA
V gene: TRBV29-1
CDR3 protein: CSVYRGGEAFF
CDR3 DNA: TGCAGCGTTTACAGGGGGGGGGAAGCTTTCTTT

D gene: NA
J gene: TRBJ2-7
clone size: NA
V gene: TRBV3-1
CDR3 protein: CASSQGGGGYEQYF
CDR3 DNA: TGTGCCAGCAGCCAAGGCGGGGGCGGTTACGAGCAGTACTTC

D gene: NA
J gene: TRBJ2-6
clone size: NA
V gene: TRBV6-5
CDR3 protein: CASSWTAHPGANVLTF
CDR3 DNA: TGTGCCAGCAGTTGGACAGCCCACCCTGGGGCCAACGTCCTGACTTTC

D gene: TRBD1
J gene: TRBJ2-3
clone size: NA
V gene: TRBV20-1
CDR3 protein: CSASGQEQDTQYF
CDR3 DNA: TGCAGTGCTTCCGGACAGGAGCAAGATACGCAGTATTTT

D gene: NA
J gene: TRBJ2-3
clone size: few
V gene: TRBV10-3
CDR3 protein: CAISESGSASTDTQYF
CDR3 DNA: TGTGCCATCAGTGAGTCGGGGAGCGCTAGCACAGATACGCAGTATTTT

D gene: TRBD2
J gene: TRBJ2-7
clone size: NA
V gene: TRBV6-1
CDR3 protein: CAIIPTGGVPYF
CDR3 DNA: TGTGCCATCATTCCAACGGGGGGGGTTCCGTACTTC

D gene: TRBD1
J gene: TRBJ1-4
clone size: NA
V gene: TRBV6-2/TRBV6-3
CDR3 protein: CASSYWTGNEKLFF
CDR3 DNA: TGTGCCAGCAGTTACTGGACAGGAAATGAAAAACTGTTTTTT

D gene: TRBD1
J gene: TRBJ1-2
clone size: NA
V gene: TRBV30
CDR3 protein: CAWSAGRGRNYGYTF
CDR3 DNA: TGTGCCTGGAGTGCGGGCAGGGGGAGGAACTATGGCTACACCTTC

D gene: NA
J gene: TRBJ2-7
clone size: NA
V gene: TRBV6-5
CDR3 protein: CASSLGGGSGEQYF
CDR3 DNA: TGTGCCAGCAGCCTTGGGGGCGGGAGCGGCGAGCAGTACTTC

D gene: NA
J gene: TRBJ2-2
clone size: few
V gene: TRBV12-3/TRBV12-4
CDR3 protein: CASSFRGAEPGELFF
CDR3 DNA: TGTGCCAGCAGTTTTAGGGGGGCCGAACCCGGGGAGCTGTTTTTT

D gene: NA
J gene: TRBJ2-5
clone size: NA
V gene: TRBV7-2
CDR3 protein: CASSSGGAVKETQYF
CDR3 DNA: TGTGCCAGCAGCTCCGGGGGCGCAGTGAAGGAGACCCAGTACTTC

D gene: NA
J gene: TRBJ2-3
clone size: few
V gene: TRBV7-3
CDR3 protein: CASSRVGSSTDTQYF
CDR3 DNA: TGTGCCAGCAGTCGAGTCGGATCTAGCACAGATACGCAGTATTTT

D gene: TRBD1
J gene: TRBJ2-5
clone size: once
V gene: TRBV7-9
CDR3 protein: CASSSGDRSQEIQYF
CDR3 DNA: TGTGCCAGCAGCTCGGGGGACAGGTCTCAAGAGATCCAGTACTTC

D gene: NA
J gene: TRBJ1-5
clone size: once
V gene: TRBV30
CDR3 protein: CAWSVFGGDQPQHF
CDR3 DNA: TGTGCCTGGAGTGTTTTTGGGGGGGATCAGCCCCAGCATTTT

D gene: TRBD1
J gene: TRBJ2-7
clone size: few
V gene: TRBV11-2
CDR3 protein: CASSKTPGQSYEQYF
CDR3 DNA: TGTGCCAGCAGTAAGACGCCGGGACAGTCCTACGAGCAGTACTTC

D gene: NA
J gene: TRBJ2-7
clone size: NA
V gene: TRBV2
CDR3 protein: CASSESSRGSEQYF
CDR3 DNA: TGTGCCAGCAGTGAAAGTTCACGGGGTAGCGAGCAGTACTTC

D gene: NA
J gene: TRBJ2-5
clone size: NA
V gene: TRBV6-5
CDR3 protein: CASSYSGGRGETQYF
CDR3 DNA: TGTGCCAGCAGTTACTCTGGGGGAAGAGGGGAGACCCAGTACTTC

D gene: NA
J gene: TRBJ1-2
clone size: NA
V gene: TRBV7-9
CDR3 protein: CASSSIRWTVDGYTF
CDR3 DNA: TGTGCCAGCAGTTCCATCCGCTGGACAGTCGATGGCTACACCTTC

D gene: NA
J gene: TRBJ1-6
clone size: few
V gene: TRBV2
CDR3 protein: CASSERQSANSPLHF
CDR3 DNA: TGTGCCAGCAGTGAGCGGCAATCGGCGAATTCACCCCTCCACTTT

D gene: NA
J gene: TRBJ2-1
clone size: few
V gene: TRBV18
CDR3 protein: CASSPPGWAYVDEQFF
CDR3 DNA: TGTGCCAGCTCACCACCGGGGTGGGCCTACGTCGATGAGCAGTTCTTC

D gene: NA
J gene: TRBJ2-7
clone size: few
V gene: TRBV20-1
CDR3 protein: CSARDWGKGGGQYF
CDR3 DNA: TGCAGTGCTAGAGATTGGGGAAAAGGGGGAGGGCAGTACTTC

D gene: NA
J gene: TRBJ2-7
clone size: NA
V gene: TRBV6-2/TRBV6-3
CDR3 protein: CASNKAGRFSYNEQYF
CDR3 DNA: TGTGCCAGCAACAAGGCAGGGCGGTTCTCCTACAATGAGCAGTACTTC

D gene: TRBD2
J gene: TRBJ2-7
clone size: NA
V gene: TRBV28
CDR3 protein: CASREQAGTYYEQYF
CDR3 DNA: TGTGCCAGCAGGGAACAAGCGGGGACCTACTACGAGCAGTACTTC

D gene: TRBD2
J gene: TRBJ2-3
clone size: few
V gene: TRBV4-1
CDR3 protein: CASSKTGTSVGDTQYF
CDR3 DNA: TGCGCCAGCAGCAAAACCGGGACTAGCGTGGGAGATACGCAGTATTTT